These 24 T cell receptor beta chains originate from one sample sequenced in a study of T-cell reconstitution after alpha-beta-depleted transplantation in children. Researchers prepared the TCRbeta library using unique molecular identifiers, the study reports. TCRdb re-called the PCR reads through MiXCR, storing one row per CDR3 protein. The sample lists just over 200,000 distinct CDR3 sequences, 7.5% to 9.5% occurring once. The starting material was PBMCs, mostly from graft donor cells, obtained 360 days after TCRalphabeta/CD19-depleted stem cell transplant. The receptor set was obtained from a male patient aged 2-15 years who had a stem cell transplant for acute myeloid leukemia, so the T cells may come from the graft donor.

This clonotype was recorded a few times. V gene TRBV11-1 combines with J gene TRBJ2-5, with a possible D match to TRBD2 (6 bases). V was clipped by 3 bases and J by 5 bases, with 13 bases between them. CDR1 and CDR2 (germline): SGHAT, FQDESV (reference sequence). This CDR3 is 14 amino acids long. The CDR3 protein is CASSFIAGGETQYF. In nucleotides, the CDR3 is TGTGCCAGCAGCTTTATCGCAGGAGGGGAGACCCAGTACTTC. Supplemented by reference TRBV11-1 and TRBJ2-5, the full variable domain reads EAEVAQSPRYKITEKSQAVAFWCDPISGHATLYWYRQILGQGPELLVQFQDESVVDDSQLPKDRFSAERLKGVDSTLKIQPAELGDSAMYLCASSFIAGGETQYFGPGTRLLVL.

This clonotype was seen a few times. The rearrangement uses TRBV6-5 and TRBJ1-2; D remains ambiguous. There are 15 residues in the CDR3. Per germline, CDR1 MNHEY and CDR2 SVGAGI. Trimming stripped 2 bases from V and 4 bases from J, with 14 bases between. The CDR3 here is CASSYLSFRGYGYTF. The CDR3 nucleotides read TGTGCCAGCAGTTACCTTTCGTTCCGGGGCTATGGCTACACCTTC.

This clonotype was detected many times. This chain uses TRBV12-3 or TRBV12-4 with TRBJ2-1, with 11 bases identical to TRBD2. The J segment lost 4 bases and the V segment lost 3 bases, leaving 8 bases of the junction unmatched. This CDR3 is 17 amino acids long. The CDR3 DNA reads as TGTGCCAGCAGTTTGGTTAGCGGGGGGGCCGGGTACAATGAGCAGTTCTTC. Translating gives CASSLVSGGAGYNEQFF.

This rearrangement joins TRBV5-1 to TRBJ2-7; 10 bases align to TRBD1. Germline values: CDR1 SGHRS, CDR2 YFSETQ. The CDR3 has 17 amino acids. The J segment lost 6 bases and the V segment lost 7 bases, leaving 19 bases of the junction unmatched. The CDR3 protein is CASGTRQGAKPTSEQYF. The CDR3 bases are TGCGCCAGCGGTACGAGACAGGGGGCCAAACCTACTAGCGAGCAGTACTTC. Full variable domain (remainder filled in from reference TRBV5-1 and TRBJ2-7): KAGVTQTPRYLIKTRGQQVTLSCSPISGHRSVSWYQQTPGQGLQFLFEYFSETQRNKGNFPGRFSGRQFSNSRSEMNVSTLELGDSALYLCASGTRQGAKPTSEQYFGPGTRLTVT.

The chain joins TRBV20-1 to TRBJ2-5; a possible D gene is TRBD1 (5 bases). Germline CDR1 is DFQATT and CDR2 is SNEGSKA (reference sequence). V dropped 3 bases and J dropped 5 bases, with 13 bases sitting between them. This CDR3 spans 13 amino acids. The CDR3 DNA follows: TGCAGTGCTAGGGGGCCGATCCTCGAGACCCAGTACTTC. Amino acid sequence: CSARGPILETQYF.

This clonotype was counted ten times or more. This chain uses TRBV6-5 with TRBJ2-2; D not resolved. The germline V and J ends were trimmed by 4 bases and 6 bases, with 6 bases remaining between them. The CDR3 loop spans 12 amino acids. Germline V gives CDR1 MNHEY, CDR2 SVGAGI. The CDR3 sequence: CASSFIAGELFF. DNA for the CDR3: TGTGCCAGCAGTTTTATAGCCGGGGAGCTGTTTTTT.

This clonotype was counted between two and nine times. The chain employs TRBV7-9 and TRBJ1-6; D gene ambiguous. Germline V gene sequence: CDR1 SEHNR, CDR2 FQNEAQ (reference sequence). The length of the CDR3 is 14 residues. The ends were cut back, 6 bases at V and 0 bases at J, with 6 bases in the middle. The CDR3 DNA is TGTGCCAGCAGTCGAAGCTCCTATAATTCACCCCTCCACTTT. As protein: CASSRSSYNSPLHF. The whole variable domain, filled in from reference TRBV7-9 and TRBJ1-6, reads DTGVSQNPRHKITKRGQNVTFRCDPISEHNRLYWYRQTLGQGPEFLTYFQNEAQLEKSRLLSDRFSAERPKGSFSTLEIQRTEQGDSAMYLCASSRSSYNSPLHFGNGTRLTVT.

This clonotype was picked up a small number of times. The gene calls are TRBV18 and TRBJ2-6; the D gene is possibly TRBD2 (6 bases). The CDR3 runs 14 residues. Germline CDR1 KGHSH, CDR2 LQKENI. The V end lost 6 bases, the J end lost 4 bases, and 10 bases lay between the germline ends. DNA for the CDR3: TGTGCCAGCTCCGGGACTCTGGGGGCCAACGTCCTGACTTTC. Translated, it gives CASSGTLGANVLTF.

This clonotype was seen at least ten times. The V call is TRBV20-1, the J call TRBJ2-5; D remains ambiguous. The CDR3 extends over 10 amino acids. V was trimmed by 3 bases and J by 3 bases, leaving 2 bases between them. Germline CDR1 is DFQATT and CDR2 is SNEGSKA (reference sequence). The CDR3 DNA is TGCAGTGCTAGTGAAGAGACCCAGTACTTC. This encodes CSASEETQYF.

As for this clonotype: A much larger clone lies a single base off, so this may be a read error. The chain uses TRBV10-3 and TRBJ2-3; TRBD1 matches at 7 bases. The V gene's germline CDR1 is ENHRY and CDR2 SYGVKD. CDR3 size: 15 residues. CDR3 in DNA: TGTGCCATCAGTGAGTTCCGGGACAGCACAGAAACGCAGTATTTT. Its translation: CAISEFRDSTETQYF.

Only a few counts were recorded for this clonotype. The rearrangement links TRBV7-3 to TRBJ2-5; 12 bases align to TRBD1. This CDR3 is built from 15 residues. Losses at the gene ends were 5 bases for V and 5 bases for J; bases not matched to a gene: 6. Germline CDR1 is SGHTA and CDR2 is FQGTGA. The CDR3 coding sequence is TGTGCCAGCAGCACTGGGACAGGGGGCATTGAGACCCAGTACTTC. Its translation: CASSTGTGGIETQYF. The full variable domain, in which reference TRBV7-3 and TRBJ2-5 provide the parts outside the CDR3, is GAGVSQTPSNKVTEKGKYVELRCDPISGHTALYWYRQSLGQGPEFLIYFQGTGAADDSGLPNDRFFAVRPEGSVSTLKIQRTERGDSAVYLCASSTGTGGIETQYFGPGTRLLVL.

This clonotype was recorded many times. CDR3 bases: TGTGCCAGCTCACCGTCAACCCAACCCGAGCAGTACTTC. It encodes CASSPSTQPEQYF. This chain links TRBV18 with TRBJ2-7, with D unclear. V dropped 3 bases and J dropped 6 bases, with 12 bases sitting between them. The germline V gene encodes CDR1 KGHSH and CDR2 LQKENI. This CDR3 has 13 residues.

This clonotype was picked up a small number of times. The chain couples TRBV15 to TRBJ1-3; D is undetermined. Trimming took 5 bases from V and 4 from J, leaving 9 bases between them. The CDR3 covers 13 residues. The germline V gene has CDR1 LNHNV and CDR2 YYDKDF (reference sequence). The CDR3 region has the DNA TGTGCCACCAGCCCAGACAAGGGAAACACCATATATTTT. This sequence encodes CATSPDKGNTIYF. Variable domain in full (rest from reference TRBV15 and TRBJ1-3): DAMVIQNPRYQVTQFGKPVTLSCSQTLNHNVMYWYQQKSSQAPKLLFHYYDKDFNNEADTPDNFQSRRPNTSFCFLDIRSPGLGDTAMYLCATSPDKGNTIYFGEGSWLTVV.

This clonotype was seen ten or more times. The chain joins TRBV5-1 to TRBJ2-2; D not resolved. V was clipped by 5 bases and J by 0 bases, with 5 bases between them. This CDR3 is 13 amino acids long. The germline gives CDR1 SGHRS, CDR2 YFSETQ. The CDR3 coding sequence is TGCGCCAGCAGGGGGTCGAACACCGGGGAGCTGTTTTTT. As protein: CASRGSNTGELFF.

This clonotype was seen a few times. Here the CDR3 reads CAISEWASNTQYF. The CDR3 nucleotides are TGTGCCATCAGTGAGTGGGCCAGCAATACGCAGTATTTT. V is TRBV10-3 and J is TRBJ2-3; D remains unclear. The CDR3 runs 13 residues. Per germline, CDR1 ENHRY and CDR2 SYGVKD. Trimming shortened V by 1 base and J by 7 bases, and 9 bases separated the two germline ends.

This clonotype was picked up a small number of times. The rearrangement links TRBV2 to TRBJ2-1, with D unresolved. CDR1 is SNHLY and CDR2 is FYNNEI in the germline V gene. The CDR3 covers 13 residues. The ends were cut back, 0 bases at V and 7 bases at J, with 7 bases in the middle. CDR3 DNA: TGTGCCAGCAGTGAAGCGGTGGGAAATGAGCAGTTCTTC. Translating it yields CASSEAVGNEQFF. Supplemented by reference TRBV2 and TRBJ2-1, the full variable domain reads EPEVTQTPSHQVTQMGQEVILRCVPISNHLYFYWYRQILGQKVEFLVSFYNNEISEKSEIFDDQFSVERPDGSNFTLKIRSTKLEDSAMYFCASSEAVGNEQFFGPGTRLTVL.

At least ten counts were recorded for this clonotype. This rearrangement joins TRBV12-3 or TRBV12-4 to TRBJ1-1; no definite D call. This CDR3 spans 14 amino acids. The ends were cut back, 3 bases at V and 1 base at J, with 9 bases in the middle. The CDR3 DNA reads as TGTGCCAGCAGTTTCGGCCAGGCGAACACTGAAGCTTTCTTT. This translates into CASSFGQANTEAFF.

CDR3 nucleotide sequence: TGTGCCAGCAGCCCAACCGGGACAGGGCGAACTAACTATGGCTACACCTTC. Its translation: CASSPTGTGRTNYGYTF. V and J are TRBV7-3 and TRBJ1-2; TRBD1 agrees at 9 bases. CDR3 length equals 17 residues. The V gene end was trimmed by 5 bases and the J gene end by 0 bases; junction bases not matched to a gene: 10. CDR1 is SGHTA, CDR2 FQGTGA, per germline.

The V and J genes are TRBV28 and TRBJ1-2, with 8 bases that match TRBD1. V was pared by 2 bases and J by 6 bases, with 5 bases of the junction left unmatched. Germline CDR1 and CDR2: MDHEN and SYDVKM. CDR3 size: 14 residues. The CDR3 here is CASSLLQGVDGYTF. Written as DNA, the CDR3 is TGTGCCAGCAGTTTACTACAGGGGGTGGATGGCTACACCTTC.

This clonotype was counted many times. The chain couples TRBV28 to TRBJ1-5, with 7 bases that match TRBD1. The CDR3 totals 13 residues. Germline V gives CDR1 MDHEN, CDR2 SYDVKM. V lost 6 bases to trimming and J lost 7 bases; unmatched junction nucleotides: 6. CDR3 bases: TGTGCCAGCAGGACGACACAGGGGCAGCCCCAGCATTTT. Residues: CASRTTQGQPQHF.

The CDR3 DNA is TGTGCCATCCAGACAGGGGGGGACACTGAAGCTTTCTTT. Amino acid sequence: CAIQTGGDTEAFF. The gene calls are TRBV10-3 and TRBJ1-1; 9 bases line up with TRBD1. V was clipped by 8 bases and J by 3 bases; unmatched bases: 4. Germline V gene lookup returns CDR1 ENHRY and CDR2 SYGVKD. The CDR3 extends over 13 amino acids.

This clonotype was recorded many times. This chain joins TRBV29-1 and TRBJ2-5; 10 nucleotides match TRBD1. The V and J ends lost 7 bases and 5 bases, in that order; junction bases with no gene match: 7. In germline, CDR1 is SQVTM, CDR2 ANQGSEA. The CDR3 runs to 13 residues. The CDR3 here is CSARDRGLETQYF. The CDR3, as DNA: TGCAGCGCGCGCGACAGGGGGCTGGAGACCCAGTACTTC.

This clonotype was counted a few times. The chain joins TRBV25-1 to TRBJ1-1; TRBD1 matches 10 bases. This CDR3 is 15 amino acids long. The V and J ends lost 5 bases and 5 bases, in that order; junction bases with no gene match: 8. The germline V gene encodes CDR1 MGHDK and CDR2 SYGVNS. The CDR3 here is CASSKGTGAFTEAFF. The CDR3 DNA follows: TGTGCCAGCAGTAAGGGGACAGGGGCCTTTACTGAAGCTTTCTTT.

This clonotype was recorded at least ten times. V gene TRBV7-9 combines with J gene TRBJ2-1; no definite D call. This CDR3 is 14 amino acids long. Germline assignment: CDR1 SEHNR and CDR2 FQNEAQ (reference sequence). V lost 5 bases to trimming and J lost 1 base, with 9 bases between them. CDR3 in DNA: TGTGCCAGCAGCCCAGGTTCTTCCTACAATGAGCAGTTCTTC. Encoded protein: CASSPGSSYNEQFF.